The present T cell receptor beta chain was sequenced within a study of regulatory T cells in long-lasting Graves disease. Background on the study: Patients met the persistent Graves' disease definition after over 5 years of antithyroid drugs with positive TSH receptor antibodies. Study-wide points: TRBV28, TRBJ1-2 and TRBJ2-5 were favored in persistent disease. Small sample size may have lowered accuracy.

Building the TCR beta libraries relied on iRepertoire HTBI primers, and CDR3 regions underwent Arm-PCR. TCRdb ran MiXCR on the multiplex PCR reads and lists one entry per CDR3 protein. This sample has about 460,000 distinct CDR3 sequences, with 22% found just once. Described time point: persistent/refractory GD, antithyroid drugs over 5 years with positive TRAb. After RNA was extracted from PBMCs, the TCR library was made from it. V trimming: 5 bases; J trimming: 8 bases; junction bases outside the gene matches: 15. This CDR3 spans 16 amino acids. From germline, CDR1 is MNHEY and CDR2 SMNVEV (reference sequence). About this clonotype itself: Its antigen is not identified. A read error likely explains this, since a far larger clone differs by one base.

This rearrangement joins TRBV27 to TRBJ1-5; 7 positions match TRBD1. This specimen was peripheral blood mononuclear cells (PBMCs), taken when the disease was refractory, from a patient treated with antithyroid drugs. This clonotype originated in a female donor with Graves disease. This chain's CDR3 is CASSRLGTDPSKPQHF. The CDR3 DNA is TGTGCCAGCAGTCGCCTAGGGACAGACCCCTCGAAGCCCCAGCATTTT.